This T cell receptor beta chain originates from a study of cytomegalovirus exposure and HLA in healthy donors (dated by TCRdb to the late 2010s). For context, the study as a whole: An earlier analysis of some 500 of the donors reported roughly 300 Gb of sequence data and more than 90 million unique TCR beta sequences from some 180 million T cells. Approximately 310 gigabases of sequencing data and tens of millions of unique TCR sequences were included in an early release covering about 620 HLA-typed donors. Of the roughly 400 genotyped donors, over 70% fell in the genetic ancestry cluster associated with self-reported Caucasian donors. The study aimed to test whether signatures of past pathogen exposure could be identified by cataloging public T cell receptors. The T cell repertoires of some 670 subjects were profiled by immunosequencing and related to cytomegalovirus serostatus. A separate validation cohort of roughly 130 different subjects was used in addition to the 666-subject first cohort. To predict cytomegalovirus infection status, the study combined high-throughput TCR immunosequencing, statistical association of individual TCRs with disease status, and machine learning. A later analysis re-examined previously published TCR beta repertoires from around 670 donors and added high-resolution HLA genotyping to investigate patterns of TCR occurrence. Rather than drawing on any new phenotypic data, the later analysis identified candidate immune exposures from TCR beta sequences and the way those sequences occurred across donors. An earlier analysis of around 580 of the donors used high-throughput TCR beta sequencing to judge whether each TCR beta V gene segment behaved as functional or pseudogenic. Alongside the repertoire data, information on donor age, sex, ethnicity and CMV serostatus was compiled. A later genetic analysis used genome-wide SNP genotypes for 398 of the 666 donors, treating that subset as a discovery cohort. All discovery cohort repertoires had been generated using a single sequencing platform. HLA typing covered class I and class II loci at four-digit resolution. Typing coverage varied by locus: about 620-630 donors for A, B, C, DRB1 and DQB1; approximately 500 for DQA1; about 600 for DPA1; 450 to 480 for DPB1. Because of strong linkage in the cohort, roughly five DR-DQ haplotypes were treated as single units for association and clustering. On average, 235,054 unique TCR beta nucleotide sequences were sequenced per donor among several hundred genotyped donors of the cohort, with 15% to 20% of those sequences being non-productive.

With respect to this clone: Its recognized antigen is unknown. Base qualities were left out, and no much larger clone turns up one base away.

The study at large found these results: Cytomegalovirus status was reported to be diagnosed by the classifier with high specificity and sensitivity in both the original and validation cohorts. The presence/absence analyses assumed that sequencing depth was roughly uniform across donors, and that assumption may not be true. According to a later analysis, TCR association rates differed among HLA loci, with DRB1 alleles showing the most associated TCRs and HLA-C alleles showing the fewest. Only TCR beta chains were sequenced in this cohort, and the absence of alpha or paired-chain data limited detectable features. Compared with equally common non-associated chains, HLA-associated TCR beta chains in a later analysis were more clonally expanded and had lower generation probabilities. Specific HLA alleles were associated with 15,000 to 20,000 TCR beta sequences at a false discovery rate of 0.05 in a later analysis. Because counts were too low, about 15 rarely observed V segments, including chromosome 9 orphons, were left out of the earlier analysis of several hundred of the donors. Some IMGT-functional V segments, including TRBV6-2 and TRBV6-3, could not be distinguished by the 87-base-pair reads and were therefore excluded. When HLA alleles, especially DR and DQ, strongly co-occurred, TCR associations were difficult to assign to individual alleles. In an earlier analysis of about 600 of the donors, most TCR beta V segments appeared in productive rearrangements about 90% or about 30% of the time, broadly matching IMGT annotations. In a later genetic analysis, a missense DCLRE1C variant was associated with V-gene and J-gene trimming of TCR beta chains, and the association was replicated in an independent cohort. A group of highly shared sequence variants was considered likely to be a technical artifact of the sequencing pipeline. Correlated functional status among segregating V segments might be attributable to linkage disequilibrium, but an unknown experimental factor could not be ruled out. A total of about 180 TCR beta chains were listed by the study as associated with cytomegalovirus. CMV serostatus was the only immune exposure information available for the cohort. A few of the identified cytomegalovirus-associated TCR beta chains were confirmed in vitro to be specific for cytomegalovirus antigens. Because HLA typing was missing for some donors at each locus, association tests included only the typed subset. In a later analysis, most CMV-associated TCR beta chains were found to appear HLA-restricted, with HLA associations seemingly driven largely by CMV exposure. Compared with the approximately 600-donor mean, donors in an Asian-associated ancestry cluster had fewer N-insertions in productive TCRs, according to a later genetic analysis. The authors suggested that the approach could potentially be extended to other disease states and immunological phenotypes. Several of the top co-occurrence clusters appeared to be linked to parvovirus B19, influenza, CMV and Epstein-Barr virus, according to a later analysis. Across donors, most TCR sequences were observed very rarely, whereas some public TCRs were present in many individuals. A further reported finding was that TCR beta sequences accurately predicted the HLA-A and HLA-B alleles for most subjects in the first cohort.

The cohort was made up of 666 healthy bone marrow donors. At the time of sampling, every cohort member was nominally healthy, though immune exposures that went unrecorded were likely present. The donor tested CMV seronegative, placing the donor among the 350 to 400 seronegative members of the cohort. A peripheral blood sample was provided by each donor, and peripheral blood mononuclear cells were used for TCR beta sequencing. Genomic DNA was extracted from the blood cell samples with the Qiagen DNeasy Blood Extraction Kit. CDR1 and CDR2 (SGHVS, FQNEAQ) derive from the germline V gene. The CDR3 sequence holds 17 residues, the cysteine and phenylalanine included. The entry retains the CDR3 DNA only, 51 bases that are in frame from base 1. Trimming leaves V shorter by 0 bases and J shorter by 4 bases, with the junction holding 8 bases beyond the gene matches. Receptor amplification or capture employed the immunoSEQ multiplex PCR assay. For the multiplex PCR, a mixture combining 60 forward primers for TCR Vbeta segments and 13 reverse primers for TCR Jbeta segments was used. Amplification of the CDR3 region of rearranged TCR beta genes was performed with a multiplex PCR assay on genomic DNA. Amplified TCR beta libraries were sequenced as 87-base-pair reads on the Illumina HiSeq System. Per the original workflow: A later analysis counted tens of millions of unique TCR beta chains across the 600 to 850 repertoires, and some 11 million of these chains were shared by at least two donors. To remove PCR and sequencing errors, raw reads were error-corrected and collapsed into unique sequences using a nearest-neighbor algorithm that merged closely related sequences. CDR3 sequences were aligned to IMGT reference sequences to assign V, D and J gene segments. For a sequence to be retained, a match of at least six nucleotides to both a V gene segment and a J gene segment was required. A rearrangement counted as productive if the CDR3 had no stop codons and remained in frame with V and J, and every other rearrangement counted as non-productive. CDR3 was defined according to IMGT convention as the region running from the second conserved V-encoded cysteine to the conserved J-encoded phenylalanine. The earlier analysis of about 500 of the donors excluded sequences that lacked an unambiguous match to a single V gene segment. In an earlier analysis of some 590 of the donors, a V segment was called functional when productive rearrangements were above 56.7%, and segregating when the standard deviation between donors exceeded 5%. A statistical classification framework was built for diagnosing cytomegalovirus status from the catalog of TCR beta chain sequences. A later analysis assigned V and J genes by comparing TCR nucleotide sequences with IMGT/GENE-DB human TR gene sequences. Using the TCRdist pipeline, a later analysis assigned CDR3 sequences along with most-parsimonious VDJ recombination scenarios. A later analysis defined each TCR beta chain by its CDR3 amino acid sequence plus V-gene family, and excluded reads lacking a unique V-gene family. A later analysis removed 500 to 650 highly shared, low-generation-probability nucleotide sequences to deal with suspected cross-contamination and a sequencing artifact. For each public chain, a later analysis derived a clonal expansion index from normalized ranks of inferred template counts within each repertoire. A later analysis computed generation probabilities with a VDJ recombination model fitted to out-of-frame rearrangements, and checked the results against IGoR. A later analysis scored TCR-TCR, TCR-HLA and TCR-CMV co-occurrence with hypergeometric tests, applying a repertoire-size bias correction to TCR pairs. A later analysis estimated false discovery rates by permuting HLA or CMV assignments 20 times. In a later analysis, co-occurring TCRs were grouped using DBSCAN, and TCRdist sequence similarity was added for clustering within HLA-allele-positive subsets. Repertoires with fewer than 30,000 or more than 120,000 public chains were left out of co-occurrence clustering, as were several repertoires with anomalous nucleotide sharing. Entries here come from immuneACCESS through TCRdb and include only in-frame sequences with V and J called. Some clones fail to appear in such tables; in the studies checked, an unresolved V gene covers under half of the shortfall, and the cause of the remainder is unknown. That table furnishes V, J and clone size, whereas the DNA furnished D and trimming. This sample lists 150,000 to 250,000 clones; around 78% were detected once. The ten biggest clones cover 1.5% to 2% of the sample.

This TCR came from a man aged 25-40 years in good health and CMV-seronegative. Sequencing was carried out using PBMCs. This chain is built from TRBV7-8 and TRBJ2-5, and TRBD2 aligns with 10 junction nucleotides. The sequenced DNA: TGTGCCAGCAGCTTAGCGGCACGGACTAGCGGATTAGAGACCCAGTACTTC. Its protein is CASSLAARTSGLETQYF.